Presented here are 22 T cell receptor beta chains from one specimen sequenced in a study of T cells in Graves' hyperthyroidism and ophthalmopathy. Amplification yielded TCR beta CDR3 regions, with RNA transcripts as the source. The TCR CDR3 first-round RT-PCR relied on the HTBI primer set. TCRdb analysed the multiplex PCR reads with MiXCR anew, one entry per CDR3 protein. The sample holds approximately 590,000 distinct CDR3 sequences, roughly 50% seen once. The sample was peripheral blood or thyroid tissue (not recorded which). The receptors originated from a woman younger than 35 with Graves' hyperthyroidism.

This clonotype was picked up many times. This sequence joins TRBV10-3 and TRBJ2-5; TRBD2 matches 7 bases. CDR1 is ENHRY, CDR2 SYGVKD, per germline. This CDR3 has 11 residues. With 11 bases clipped from V and 5 bases from J, the junction kept 5 bases outside the gene matches. Here the CDR3 DNA reads TGTGCCGTGCGGGAGTCGGAGACCCAGTACTTC. It is translated as CAVRESETQYF.

Worth noting for this clonotype: It may be a read error: a sequence one base away is much more abundant. This chain connects TRBV29-1 to TRBJ1-1; 11 nucleotides match TRBD1. CDR3 length: 13 residues. Germline V CDR1 and CDR2: SQVTM, ANQGSEA. The CDR3: CSGLGQGGTEAIF. The CDR3 DNA reads TGCAGCGGGCTGGGACAGGGGGGGACTGAAGCTATCTTT.

This clonotype was detected only a few times. The chain uses TRBV14 and TRBJ2-7, with 7 bases identical to TRBD1. J gave up 5 bases and V 1 base, and 8 bases lay outside the gene matches. This CDR3 contains 15 residues. CDR1 is SGHDN, CDR2 FVKESK, per germline. DNA of the CDR3: TGTGCCAGCAGCCAAGCTTACGGGACAGAAGACGAGCAGTACTTC. It is translated as CASSQAYGTEDEQYF.

This clonotype was observed a few times. V gene TRBV2 combines with J gene TRBJ2-7; D may correspond to TRBD1 or TRBD2 (5 bases each). V was pared by 5 bases and J by 3 bases, with 14 bases between. Per germline, CDR1 SNHLY and CDR2 FYNNEI. The CDR3 has 14 residues. The CDR3 loop reads CASSLDTAGYEQYF. Written as DNA, the CDR3 is TGTGCCAGCAGTTTGGACACGGCGGGCTACGAGCAGTACTTC. Looking up the rest from reference TRBV2 and TRBJ2-7 gives the full variable domain: EPEVTQTPSHQVTQMGQEVILRCVPISNHLYFYWYRQILGQKVEFLVSFYNNEISEKSEIFDDQFSVERPDGSNFTLKIRSTKLEDSAMYFCASSLDTAGYEQYFGPGTRLTVT.

The sample holds one count of this clonotype. The rearrangement joins TRBV7-9 to TRBJ2-7, with no clear D. The CDR3 is made up of 12 amino acids. V lost 0 bases, J lost 5 bases, and 5 bases lay in between. Germline V lookup: CDR1 SEHNR, CDR2 FQNEAQ (reference sequence). DNA for the CDR3: TGTGCCAGCAGCTTAGCTGCCCACGAGCAGTACTTC. Protein product: CASSLAAHEQYF.

The J gene is TRBJ2-7, the V gene TRBV5-4, with 8 bases fitting TRBD2. Per the germline V gene, CDR1 is SGHNT and CDR2 is YYREEE (reference sequence). There are 14 residues in the CDR3. With V trimmed by 6 bases and J by 3 bases, 8 bases remained unmatched. CDR3 region: CASTAGLGVYEQYF. In DNA, the CDR3 is TGTGCCAGCACCGCGGGACTAGGGGTCTACGAGCAGTACTTC.

The chain links TRBV30 to TRBJ1-2; weak D call: TRBD1 (5 bases). The V end was cut by 5 bases, the J end by 0 bases, with 13 bases between. The germline CDR1 and CDR2 sequences are GTSNPN and SVGIG (reference sequence). The CDR3 is 14 residues long. CDR3 residues: CAWAGPGTNYGYTF. The CDR3, as DNA: TGTGCCTGGGCAGGGCCCGGGACTAACTATGGCTACACCTTC.

The rearrangement links TRBV19 to TRBJ2-2; D might be TRBD2 (5 bases). Trimming took off 4 bases at V and 6 bases at J, with 15 bases between the two ends. Per the germline V gene, CDR1 is LNHDA and CDR2 is SQIVND (reference sequence). This CDR3 has 15 amino acids. CDR3 nucleotide sequence: TGTGCCAGTAGTACTTTTGGGGAGTGGGCCGGGGAGCTGTTTTTT. It yields the protein CASSTFGEWAGELFF.

The gene calls are TRBV20-1 and TRBJ1-5; D is unresolved. Germline CDR1 is DFQATT and CDR2 is SNEGSKA (reference sequence). The CDR3 extends over 16 amino acids. Trimming shortened V by 2 bases and J by 7 bases, and 21 bases separated the two germline ends. CDR3 in DNA: TGCAGTGCTAGACCCCGGGCCCCGTTCTTCGGGCAGCCCCAGCATTTT. It specifies CSARPRAPFFGQPQHF.

In the case of this clonotype: This may be a read error, as it is one base from a much larger clone. The J gene is TRBJ1-5, the V gene TRBV20-1; no reliable D call. Deletions cut 1 base from V and 3 bases from J, with 7 bases between. Germline assignment: CDR1 DFQATT and CDR2 SNEGSKA (reference sequence). The CDR3 covers 13 residues. The CDR3 coding sequence is TGCAGTGCTAGAGTTAGGCCCAATCAGCCCCAGCATTTT. The encoded protein is CSARVRPNQPQHF.

The V and J genes are TRBV12-3 or TRBV12-4 and TRBJ1-2; D not resolved. CDR3 length: 13 amino acids. V lost 3 bases and J 0 bases, leaving 5 bases between the germline ends. The CDR3 region is CASSFSTNYGYTF. CDR3 nucleotides: TGTGCCAGCAGTTTTAGTACTAACTATGGCTACACCTTC.

This clonotype was observed at least ten times. This chain joins TRBV29-1 and TRBJ1-5; 7 bases map to TRBD1. The CDR3 length is 15 residues. V lost 8 bases, J lost 6 bases, and 16 bases stayed unmatched. Germline V lookup: CDR1 SQVTM, CDR2 ANQGSEA. CDR3 DNA: TGCAGCCCCTTCCTCACAGGGGAGTATGGTCAGCCCCAGCATTTT. Protein: CSPFLTGEYGQPQHF. Looking up the rest from reference TRBV29-1 and TRBJ1-5 gives the full variable domain: SAVISQKPSRDICQRGTSLTIQCQVDSQVTMMFWYRQQPGQSLTLIATANQGSEATYESGFVIDKFPISRPNLTFSTLTVSNMSPEDSSIYLCSPFLTGEYGQPQHFGDGTRLSIL.

This clonotype has just a few counts. The rearrangement joins TRBV7-9 to TRBJ2-7; the D is unclear. The CDR3 loop spans 14 amino acids. V gave up 6 bases and J gave up 1 base, with 13 bases separating them. In germline, CDR1 is SEHNR, CDR2 FQNEAQ (reference sequence). The CDR3 nucleotides read TGTGCCAGCAGTTTCGGGCCTGGGTCCTACGAGCAGTACTTC. This gives the protein CASSFGPGSYEQYF.

This clonotype was seen many times. The chain has TRBV7-9 and TRBJ1-2; 9 nucleotides align to TRBD1. CDR1 and CDR2 (germline): SEHNR, FQNEAQ (reference sequence). The CDR3 sequence is 16 residues long. After removal of 0 bases from V and 4 bases from J, the junction contained 6 bases not matched to a gene. CDR3 DNA sequence: TGTGCCAGCAGCTTAGCTAGTGGACAGGGGAGCTATGGCTACACCTTC. Translation: CASSLASGQGSYGYTF.

J is TRBJ2-7 and V is TRBV5-8, with TRBD1 matching 11 bases. The CDR3 runs 12 residues. Looked up from germline, CDR1 is SGHTS and CDR2 is YDEGEE. Trimming took 7 bases from V and 6 from J; bases not matched to a gene: 3. The CDR3 loop is CASGQGAIEQYF. The DNA of the CDR3 is TGTGCCAGCGGACAGGGGGCGATCGAGCAGTACTTC. Complete variable domain (other parts from reference TRBV5-8 and TRBJ2-7): EAGVTQSPTHLIKTRGQQATLRCSPISGHTSVYWYQQALGLGLQFLLWYDEGEERNRGNFPPRFSGRQFPNYSSELNVNALELEDSALYLCASGQGAIEQYFGPGTRLTVT.

The V call is TRBV5-1, the J call TRBJ1-1; no reliable D call. Germline V gene data show CDR1 as SGHRS and CDR2 as YFSETQ. The CDR3 runs to 15 residues. Trimming removed 3 bases from V and 4 bases from J, with 16 bases in between. The CDR3, as DNA: TGCGCCAGCAGCTACGACCCGATCGGGAGCACTGAAGCTTTCTTT. Amino acids: CASSYDPIGSTEAFF.

This clonotype came up a few times. The rearrangement uses TRBV7-2 and TRBJ2-2; 8 bases align to TRBD2. The germline V gene encodes CDR1 SGHTA and CDR2 FQGNSA. Trimming at V came to 1 base and at J to 6 bases, leaving 10 bases not matched to a gene. The CDR3 covers 17 residues. CDR3 coding DNA: TGTGCCAGCAGCTTAGTCGCGACTAGCGTTTCTTCCGGGGAGCTGTTTTTT. As protein: CASSLVATSVSSGELFF.

The CDR3 region is CASSLVGSFGYEQYF. As DNA, the CDR3 is TGTGCCAGCAGCTTAGTCGGGAGTTTTGGCTACGAGCAGTACTTC. This chain connects TRBV11-3 to TRBJ2-7, with D perhaps TRBD2 (6 bases). Trimming left V 1 base short and J 3 bases short, with 13 bases between. From germline, CDR1 is SGHNT and CDR2 YENEEA. The CDR3 sequence is 15 residues long.

As to this clonotype: This may come from a read error, since a much larger clone is one base off. The gene calls are TRBV29-1 and TRBJ2-2; TRBD1 is a possible D gene (6 bases). The CDR3 covers 12 residues. Germline CDR1 reads SQVTM; CDR2 reads ANQGSEA. Trimming took off 2 bases at V and 8 bases at J, with 9 bases between the two ends. CDR3 in amino acids: CSVESDRGELFF. Here the CDR3 DNA reads TGCAGCGTTGAATCGGACAGAGGGGAGCTGTTTTTT.

Remarks on this clonotype: This may stem from a read error, because a much larger clone lies one nucleotide away. The chain combines TRBV7-3 with TRBJ2-7; TRBD2 aligns across 9 bases. This CDR3 comprises 12 residues. Germline values: CDR1 SGHTA, CDR2 FQGTGA. CDR3 loop: CASSGGRDEQCF. In DNA, the CDR3 is TGTGCCAGCAGTGGCGGGAGGGACGAGCAGTGCTTC. Combining the CDR3 with reference TRBV7-3 and TRBJ2-7 gives the whole variable domain GAGVSQTPSNKVTEKGKYVELRCDPISGHTALYWYRQSLGQGPEFLIYFQGTGAADDSGLPNDRFFAVRPEGSVSTLKIQRTERGDSAVYLCASSGGRDEQCFGPGTRLTVT.

The V gene is TRBV7-9, the J gene TRBJ1-4; no firm D call. The germline V and J ends were trimmed by 5 bases and 8 bases, with 18 bases remaining between them. This CDR3 comprises 15 residues. Germline CDR1 reads SEHNR; CDR2 reads FQNEAQ (reference sequence). CDR3 residues: CASSQDNSNSEKLFF. CDR3 sequence (DNA): TGTGCCAGCAGCCAAGATAACAGCAATTCGGAAAAACTGTTTTTT.

J is TRBJ2-6 and V is TRBV2; TRBD1 matches at 9 bases. Germline trimming cut 4 bases from V and 1 base from J; bases unmatched to any gene: 5. This CDR3 contains 17 residues. Germline lookup yields CDR1 SNHLY and CDR2 FYNNEI. CDR3 sequence: CASSGPGTGSGANVLTF. Written as DNA, the CDR3 is TGTGCCAGCAGTGGTCCCGGGACAGGGTCTGGGGCCAACGTCCTGACTTTC.